This paragraph covers one T cell receptor beta chain sequence. It has no known antigen specificity. Base quality data are lacking; no much larger clone is found one base away. The entry originates in a study of blood T cell repertoires in COVID-19 (dated by TCRdb to the early 2020s). About the study as a whole: Samples from collaborators originated in the United States, Italy and Spain and spanned both the acute and convalescent phases of COVID-19. The samples were drawn from two sources: the first 160 participants of the ongoing ImmuneRACE study, and 1,254 subjects contributed by 6 global collaborators. Sample metadata almost always included a de-identified subject ID, COVID-19 status, age in years and sex. A freely available public database, intended as a resource for researchers studying the immune response to SARS-CoV-2, is where the repertoires were released. Where HLA class I and class II types were available, the types were taken from metadata supplied by the sample provider, not from assay-based typing. The material from the prospective study consisted of cDNA or gDNA derived from T cells, B-cell-depleted T cells, or PBMCs. The dataset comprised deeply sampled blood TCRbeta repertoires from subjects exposed to, actively infected with, or recovered from COVID-19.

In the prospective study, participants were about 18 to 90 years old, resided in under 30 geographic areas of the United States, and were enrolled through a virtual design. In the prospective study, participants were assigned to cohorts based on the clinical history participants reported in a screening survey and a study questionnaire. ImmuneRACE Cohort 3 recovered participants were defined by two consecutive negative NP/OP PCR tests, healthcare professional clearance, or symptom resolution. In the prospective study, mobile phlebotomists collected whole blood, serum and a nasopharyngeal or oropharyngeal swab from each participant. Participants in the prospective study had the option to provide additional blood draws and questionnaires over a roughly 2-month period. Before DNA extraction, blood samples from the prospective study were shipped at room temperature or frozen. Overall study outcomes, separate from this receptor: Clinical and demographic metadata were provided uncurated, with the amount varying by source and participant.

The immunoSEQ Assay, a bias-controlled multiplex PCR, was used to amplify TCRbeta CDR3 regions from genomic DNA. In the paper's pipeline: Nucleated cell counts per sample were estimated from amplification of reference gene primers within the assay. To quantify the absolute abundance of each unique TCRbeta CDR3 rearrangement, sequence reads were collapsed and filtered. Productive Simpson clonality was computed per sample as the square root of Simpson's diversity index over productive rearrangements. In its TCRdb copy, this immuneACCESS table keeps in-frame sequences only and misses some clones. Where compared with another copy, unresolved V genes explain less than half of these, and the others have no known cause. V, J and clone size are taken as reported in that table, and D and trimming were inferred from the DNA itself. The sample yields roughly 200,000 clones; 86% were counted once. The ten largest clones take up about 9.7% of the sample.

From the cysteine through the phenylalanine, the CDR3 covers 16 amino acids. Only the CDR3 portion is preserved as DNA: 48 bases, with reading frame beginning at the first base. Per the germline V gene (reference sequence), SGHNT is the CDR1 and YYREEE is the CDR2. Trimming at the junction amounts to 4 bases on V and 5 bases on J, and the germline ends lie 18 bases apart. This receptor was obtained from a woman under 40 who had recovered from COVID-19. Sequencing was done on a sample of PBMCs or T cells enriched from blood (not recorded which). Here the chain combines TRBV5-4 and TRBJ2-2; too little of a D gene remains to name it. The nucleotide sequence reads as follows: TGTGCCAGCAGCCCCCGAGGTTCGTTGTTGACCGGGGAGCTGTTTTTT. This sequence encodes CASSPRGSLLTGELFF.